This TCR beta chain was identified during a study of shared clonotypes between healthy human individuals. The protocol was immunoSEQ multiplex PCR, while the TCRdb copy is restricted to in-frame clones and leaves out a portion. Of millions of clones listed, 90% to 95% are singletons. This clone occurred once. This receptor was taken from a man between 18 and 35 years old in good health. The sample comprised naive CD4+ T cells sorted from blood. Subset of the sample: CD45RA+ positively selected.

The CDR3 loop reads CAISGGQGSSYEQYF. The DNA for the CDR3 is TGTGCCATCAGTGGGGGACAGGGGAGCTCCTACGAGCAGTACTTC. The rearrangement uses TRBV10-3 and TRBJ2-7; 10 bases agree with TRBD1. V dropped 4 bases and J dropped 0; count of bases not matched to a gene: 3. Per germline, CDR1 ENHRY and CDR2 SYGVKD. There are 15 residues in the CDR3.